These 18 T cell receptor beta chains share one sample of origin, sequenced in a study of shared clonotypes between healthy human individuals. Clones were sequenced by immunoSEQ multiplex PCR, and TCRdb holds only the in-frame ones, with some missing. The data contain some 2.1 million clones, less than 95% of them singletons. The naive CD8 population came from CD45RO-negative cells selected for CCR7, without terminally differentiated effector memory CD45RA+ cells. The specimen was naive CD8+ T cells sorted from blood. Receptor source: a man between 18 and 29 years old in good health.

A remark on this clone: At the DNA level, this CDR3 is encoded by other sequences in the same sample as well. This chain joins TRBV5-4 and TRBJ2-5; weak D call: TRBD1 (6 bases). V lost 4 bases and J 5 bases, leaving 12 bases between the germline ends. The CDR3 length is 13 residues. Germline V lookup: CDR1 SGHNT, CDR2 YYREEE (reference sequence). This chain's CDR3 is CASSLRGKETQYF. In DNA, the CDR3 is TGTGCCAGCAGCCTCAGGGGTAAGGAGACCCAGTACTTC.

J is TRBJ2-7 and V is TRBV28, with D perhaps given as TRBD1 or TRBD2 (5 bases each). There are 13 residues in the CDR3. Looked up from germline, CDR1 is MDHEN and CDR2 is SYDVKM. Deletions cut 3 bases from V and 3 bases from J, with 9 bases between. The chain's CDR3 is CASSLGEDYEQYF. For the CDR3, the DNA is TGTGCCAGCAGTTTGGGGGAAGACTACGAGCAGTACTTC.

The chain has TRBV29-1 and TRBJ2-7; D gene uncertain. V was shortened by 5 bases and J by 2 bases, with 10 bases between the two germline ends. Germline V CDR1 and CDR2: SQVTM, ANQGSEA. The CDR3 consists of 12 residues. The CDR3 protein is CSVSFPPYEQYF. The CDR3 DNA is TGCAGCGTTTCCTTTCCCCCCTACGAGCAGTACTTC.

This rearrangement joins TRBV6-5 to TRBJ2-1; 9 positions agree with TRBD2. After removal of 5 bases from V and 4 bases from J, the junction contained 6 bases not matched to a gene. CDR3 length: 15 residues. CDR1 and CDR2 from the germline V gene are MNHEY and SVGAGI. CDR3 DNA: TGTGCCAGCAGTCGAATGGCGGGGGGGTACAATGAGCAGTTCTTC. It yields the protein CASSRMAGGYNEQFF.

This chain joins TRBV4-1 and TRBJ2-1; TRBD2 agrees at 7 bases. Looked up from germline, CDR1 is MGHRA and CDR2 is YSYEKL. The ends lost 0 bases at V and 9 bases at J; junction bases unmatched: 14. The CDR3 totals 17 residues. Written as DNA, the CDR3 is TGCGCCAGCAGCCAAGAAGGGGAGGGTCTGATCTACGGTGAGCAGTTCTTC. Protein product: CASSQEGEGLIYGEQFF.

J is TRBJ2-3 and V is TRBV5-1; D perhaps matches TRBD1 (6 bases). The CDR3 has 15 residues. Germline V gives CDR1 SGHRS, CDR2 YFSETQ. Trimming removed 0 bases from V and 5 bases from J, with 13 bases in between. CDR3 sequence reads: CASSLAQGSVDTQYF. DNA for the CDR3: TGCGCCAGCAGCTTGGCGCAGGGGTCGGTAGATACGCAGTATTTT. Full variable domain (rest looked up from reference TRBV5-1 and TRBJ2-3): KAGVTQTPRYLIKTRGQQVTLSCSPISGHRSVSWYQQTPGQGLQFLFEYFSETQRNKGNFPGRFSGRQFSNSRSEMNVSTLELGDSALYLCASSLAQGSVDTQYFGPGTRLTVL.

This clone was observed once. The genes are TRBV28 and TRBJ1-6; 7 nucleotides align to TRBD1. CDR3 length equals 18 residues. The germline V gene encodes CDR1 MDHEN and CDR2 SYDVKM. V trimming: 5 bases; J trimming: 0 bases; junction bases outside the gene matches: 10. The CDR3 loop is CASSPLQGLSSYNSPLHF. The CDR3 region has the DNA TGTGCCAGCAGTCCCCTACAGGGGCTGAGCTCCTATAATTCACCCCTCCACTTT.

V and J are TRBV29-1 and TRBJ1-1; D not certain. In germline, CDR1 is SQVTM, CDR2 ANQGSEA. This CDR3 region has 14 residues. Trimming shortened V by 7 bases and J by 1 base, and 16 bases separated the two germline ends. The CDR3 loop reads CSADGRTANTEAFF. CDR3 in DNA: TGCAGCGCAGACGGGAGAACGGCGAACACTGAAGCTTTCTTT.

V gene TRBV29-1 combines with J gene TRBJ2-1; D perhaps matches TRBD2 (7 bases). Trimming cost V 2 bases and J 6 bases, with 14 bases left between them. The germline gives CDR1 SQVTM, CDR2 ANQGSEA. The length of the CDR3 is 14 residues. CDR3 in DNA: TGCAGCGTTGAAACTCCGGGGGGCAGCAATGAGCAGTTCTTC. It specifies CSVETPGGSNEQFF.

The CDR3 loop is CASSYRLGVGYYGYTF. The CDR3 DNA is TGTGCCAGCAGCTACCGATTGGGGGTGGGATACTATGGCTACACCTTC. This sequence joins TRBV5-4 and TRBJ1-2, with a weak D call TRBD1 (5 bases). Trimming pared 3 bases from V and 3 bases from J, leaving 18 bases between. Germline assignment: CDR1 SGHNT and CDR2 YYREEE (reference sequence). The CDR3 is 16 amino acids.

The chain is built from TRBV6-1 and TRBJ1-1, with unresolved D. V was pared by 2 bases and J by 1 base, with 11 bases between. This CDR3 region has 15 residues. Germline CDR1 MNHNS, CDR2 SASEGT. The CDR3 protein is CASSEWPEPNTEAFF. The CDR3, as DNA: TGTGCCAGCAGTGAATGGCCGGAACCGAACACTGAAGCTTTCTTT.

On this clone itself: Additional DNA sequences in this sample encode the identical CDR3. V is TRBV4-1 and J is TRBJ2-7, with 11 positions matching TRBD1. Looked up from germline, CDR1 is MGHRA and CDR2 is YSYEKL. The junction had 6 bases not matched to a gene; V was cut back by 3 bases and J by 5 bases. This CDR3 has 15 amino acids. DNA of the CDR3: TGCGCCAGCAGCCACCCCGGGACAGGGGGTAACGAGCAGTACTTC. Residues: CASSHPGTGGNEQYF.

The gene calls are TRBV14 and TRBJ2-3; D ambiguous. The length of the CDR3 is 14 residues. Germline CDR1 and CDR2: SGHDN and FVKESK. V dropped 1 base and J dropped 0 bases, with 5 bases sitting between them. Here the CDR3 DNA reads TGTGCCAGCAGCCAAGCTCGAAGCACAGATACGCAGTATTTT. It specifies CASSQARSTDTQYF. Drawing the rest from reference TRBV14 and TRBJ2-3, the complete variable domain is EAGVTQFPSHSVIEKGQTVTLRCDPISGHDNLYWYRRVMGKEIKFLLHFVKESKQDESGMPNNRFLAERTGGTYSTLKVQPAELEDSGVYFCASSQARSTDTQYFGPGTRLTVL.

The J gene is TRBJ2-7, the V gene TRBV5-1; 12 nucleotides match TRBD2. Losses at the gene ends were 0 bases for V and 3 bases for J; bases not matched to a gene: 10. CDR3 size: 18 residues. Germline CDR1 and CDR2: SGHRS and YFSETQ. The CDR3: CASSLEPSMGLAGYEQYF. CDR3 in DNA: TGCGCCAGCAGCTTGGAACCGAGCATGGGACTAGCGGGCTACGAGCAGTACTTC.

CDR3 sequence reads: CASSLARDRVVTGELFF. The CDR3 DNA is TGTGCCAGCAGCTTGGCCCGGGACAGGGTAGTGACCGGGGAGCTGTTTTTT. The rearrangement joins TRBV5-6 to TRBJ2-2; TRBD1 matches at 9 bases. The CDR3 runs 17 residues. Germline V gene sequence: CDR1 SGHDT, CDR2 YYEEEE. V dropped 0 bases and J dropped 5; count of bases not matched to a gene: 8. The variable domain in full, completed from reference TRBV5-6 and TRBJ2-2, reads DAGVTQSPTHLIKTRGQQVTLRCSPKSGHDTVSWYQQALGQGPQFIFQYYEEEERQRGNFPDRFSGHQFPNYSSELNVNALLLGDSALYLCASSLARDRVVTGELFFGEGSRLTVL.

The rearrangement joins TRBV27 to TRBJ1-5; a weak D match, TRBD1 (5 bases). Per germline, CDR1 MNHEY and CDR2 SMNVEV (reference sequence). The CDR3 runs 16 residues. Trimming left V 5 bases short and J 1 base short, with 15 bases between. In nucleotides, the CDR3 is TGTGCCAGCAGTCCTTACGGGACGTTAAGCAATCAGCCCCAGCATTTT. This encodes CASSPYGTLSNQPQHF.

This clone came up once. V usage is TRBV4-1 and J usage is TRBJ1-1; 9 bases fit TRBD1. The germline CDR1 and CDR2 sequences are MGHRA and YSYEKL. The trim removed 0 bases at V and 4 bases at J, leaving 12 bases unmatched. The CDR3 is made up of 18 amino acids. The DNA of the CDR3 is TGCGCCAGCAGCCAAGATCGAGGGGAACGACAGGGGGTCACTGAAGCTTTCTTT. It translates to CASSQDRGERQGVTEAFF.

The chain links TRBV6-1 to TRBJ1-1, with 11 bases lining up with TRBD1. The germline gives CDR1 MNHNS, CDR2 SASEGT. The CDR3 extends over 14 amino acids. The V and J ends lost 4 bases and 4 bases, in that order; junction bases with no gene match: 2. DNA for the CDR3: TGTGCCAGCAGTGGGACAGGGGGCCGCACTGAAGCTTTCTTT. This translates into CASSGTGGRTEAFF.